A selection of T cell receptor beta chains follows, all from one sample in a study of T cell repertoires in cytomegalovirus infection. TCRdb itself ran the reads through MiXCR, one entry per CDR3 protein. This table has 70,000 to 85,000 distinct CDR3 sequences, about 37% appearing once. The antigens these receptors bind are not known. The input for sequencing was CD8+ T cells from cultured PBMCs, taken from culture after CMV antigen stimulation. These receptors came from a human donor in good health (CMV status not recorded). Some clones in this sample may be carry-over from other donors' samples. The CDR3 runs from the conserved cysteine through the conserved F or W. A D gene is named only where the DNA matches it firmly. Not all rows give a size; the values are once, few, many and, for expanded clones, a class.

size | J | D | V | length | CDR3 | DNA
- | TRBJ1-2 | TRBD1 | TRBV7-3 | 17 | CASSGGGGTEFLYGYTF | TGTGCCAGCAGCGGAGGTGGCGGGACAGAGTTTCTCTATGGCTACACCTTC
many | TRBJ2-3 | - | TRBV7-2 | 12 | CASSLYADTQYF | TGTGCCAGCAGCTTATACGCAGATACGCAGTATTTT
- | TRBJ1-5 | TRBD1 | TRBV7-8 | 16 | CASSLARGTGHQPQHF | TGTGCCAGCAGCTTAGCCCGAGGGACAGGGCATCAGCCCCAGCATTTT
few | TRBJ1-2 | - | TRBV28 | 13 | CASSWGADYGYTF | TGTGCCAGCAGTTGGGGGGCGGACTATGGCTACACCTTC
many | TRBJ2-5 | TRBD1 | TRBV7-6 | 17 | CASSYTRKTGGGETQYF | TGTGCCAGCAGCTACACCCGTAAGACAGGGGGAGGAGAGACCCAGTACTTC
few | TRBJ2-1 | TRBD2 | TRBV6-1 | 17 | CASSKTSGGAVYNEQFF | TGTGCCAGCAGCAAGACCAGCGGGGGGGCAGTCTACAATGAGCAGTTCTTC
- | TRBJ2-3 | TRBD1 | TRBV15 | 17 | CATSGTERFGGTDTQYF | TGTGCCACCAGCGGGACAGAGAGGTTCGGCGGCACAGATACGCAGTATTTT
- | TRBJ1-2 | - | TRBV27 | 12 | CASSPLNYGYTF | TGTGCCAGCAGTCCTCTGAACTATGGCTACACCTTC
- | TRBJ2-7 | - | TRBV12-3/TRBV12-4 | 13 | CASSNPHSYEQYF | TGTGCCAGCAGTAACCCGCATTCCTACGAGCAGTACTTC
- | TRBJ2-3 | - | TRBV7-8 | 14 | CASSLELPTDTQYF | TGTGCCAGCAGCCTAGAATTACCCACAGATACGCAGTATTTT
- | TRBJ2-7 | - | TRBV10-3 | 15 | CAISESMGAEYEQYF | TGTGCCATCAGTGAGTCGATGGGGGCGGAGTACGAGCAGTACTTC
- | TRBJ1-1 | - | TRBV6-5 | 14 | CASSYSPPGTEAFF | TGTGCCAGCAGTTACTCTCCCCCGGGCACTGAAGCTTTCTTT
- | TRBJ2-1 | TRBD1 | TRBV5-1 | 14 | CASSPTGAYNEQFF | TGCGCCAGCAGTCCCACAGGGGCCTACAATGAGCAGTTCTTC
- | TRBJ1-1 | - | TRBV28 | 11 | CASSWGLEAFF | TGTGCCAGCAGTTGGGGACTTGAAGCTTTCTTT